This T cell receptor beta chain was captured by sequencing in a study of blood T cell repertoires in COVID-19. About the research overall: Acute and convalescent COVID-19 specimens originated in the United States, Italy and Spain.

Assay: immunoSEQ multiplex PCR; the TCRdb copy retains only in-frame clones and omits some. This table has some 96,000 clones, approximately 80% appearing once. CDR3 length: 15 amino acids. V gave up 0 bases and J gave up 2 bases, with 9 bases separating them. CDR1 is LNHDA, CDR2 SQIVND, per germline (reference sequence). The chain uses TRBV19 and TRBJ2-3; the D gene is possibly TRBD2 (6 bases). Sequences were obtained from peripheral blood. This receptor was taken from a man aged 65-85 years with active or convalescent COVID-19. The CDR3 region has the DNA TGTGCCAGTAGTATAGATCGCGGGACCACAGATACGCAGTATTTT. Its translation: CASSIDRGTTDTQYF.